This T cell receptor beta chain is from a study of blood T cell repertoires in COVID-19. On the study more broadly: The origin of the acute and convalescent COVID-19 samples was the United States, Italy and Spain. Sample material is recorded as cDNA or gDNA derived from T cells, B-cell-depleted T cells, or PBMCs.

As originally analysed: Estimates of nucleated cell counts were drawn from the amplification of reference gene primers. Only in-frame clones appear in the TCRdb table, and some are missing; sequencing was by immunoSEQ multiplex PCR. Clonal size and the V and J genes are those of that table, whereas D and trimming came from the DNA. The sample has 100,000 to 110,000 clones, about 88% seen once. This clone was picked up a small number of times. The sequence was obtained from a man aged 25 to 45 in a cohort sampled during active COVID-19. Material for sequencing was peripheral blood.

The CDR3 protein is CASSPTGGSGAYEQYF. For the CDR3, the DNA is TGTGCCAGTAGCCCCACGGGGGGATCTGGGGCCTACGAGCAGTACTTC. The chain combines TRBV19 with TRBJ2-7, with 7 bases that match TRBD2. The CDR3 has 16 residues. Germline V CDR1 and CDR2: LNHDA, SQIVND (reference sequence). The V and J ends lost 6 bases and 2 bases, in that order; junction bases with no gene match: 13.